This T cell receptor beta chain was identified in a study of metastatic and nonmetastatic thyroid tumors. Germline V lookup: CDR1 MGHRA, CDR2 YSYEKL. The V end lost 1 base, the J end lost 0 bases, and 13 bases lay between the germline ends. CDR3 length: 17 residues. All patients reached thyroid surgery having received no treatment beforehand. TCRdb re-called clones from the PCR reads using MiXCR. The sample includes more than 25,000 clones, roughly 25% seen only once; the top ten take approximately 6%. The chain combines TRBV4-1 with TRBJ1-3; D is possibly TRBD1 (5 bases). This TCR was sampled from a female donor with papillary thyroid cancer or a benign thyroid nodule (not recorded which). Some clones in this sample may be carry-over from other donors' samples. The sequenced material came from blood. DNA of the CDR3: TGCGCCAGCAGCCAAGTGCTGACTGGGGCCTCTGGAAACACCATATATTTT. It codes for CASSQVLTGASGNTIYF.